This T cell receptor beta chain was captured in a study of T cells in Graves' hyperthyroidism and ophthalmopathy. This CDR3 is built from 18 residues. Germline CDR1 SGHTA, CDR2 FQGNSA. V lost 1 base, J lost 1 base, and 10 bases stayed unmatched. The investigators amplified TCR beta CDR3 regions from RNA transcripts. The HTBI primer set drove a first-round RT-PCR of the TCR CDR3. TCRdb reanalysed the multiplex PCR reads using MiXCR and keeps one entry per CDR3 protein. Of over 450,000 distinct CDR3 sequences listed, 14% were seen once; the top ten hold 15% to 20%. Recently diagnosed hyperthyroidism of less than 2 months' duration affected patients aged 18 to 65. Exclusion of patients followed from uncontrolled infection, other autoimmune disease, pregnancy or lactation. Diagnoses rested on clinical symptoms, serum thyroxine and TRAb, thyroid ultrasound and orbital computed tomography.

The receptor's source is a woman younger than 30 with Graves' hyperthyroidism. The chain couples TRBV7-2 to TRBJ2-5; TRBD2 agrees at 9 bases. Material: blood. CDR3 nucleotide sequence: TGTGCCAGCAGCTTAGGGGCGGATAGCGGGAGCCTCCAAGAGACCCAGTACTTC. It encodes CASSLGADSGSLQETQYF.